This TCR beta chain was captured by sequencing in a study of blood T cell repertoires in COVID-19. The cohort comprised adults aged roughly 18 to 95 years residing in approximately 22 US areas. The J segment lost 10 bases and the V segment lost 10 bases, leaving 9 bases of the junction unmatched. This CDR3 is built from 13 residues. Germline assignment: CDR1 MNHNY and CDR2 SVGAGI (reference sequence). In the source study's methods: Reference gene primer amplification yielded estimated nucleated cell counts. Using immunoSEQ multiplex PCR, the repertoire was profiled, and TCRdb retains in-frame clones only, with some absent. That table gives V, J and clone size, and the DNA gave D and trimming. The sample shows around 140,000 clones, about 90% of them seen only once.

Sequences were obtained from PBMCs or T cells enriched from blood (not recorded which). This rearrangement joins TRBV6-6 to TRBJ2-1; 11 nucleotides agree with TRBD2. The source of this sequence is a man in his fifties or sixties who had recovered from COVID-19. CDR3 region: CATLSGGAGEQFF. CDR3 DNA: TGTGCCACACTTAGCGGGGGGGCCGGGGAGCAGTTCTTC.